A single sample is the source of the 5 T cell receptor beta chains below, sequenced in a study of T cells expressing NK-cell markers. For each CDR3 protein, TCRdb gives one entry from its re-call of the 5' RACE reads, without DNA. The table lists around 550,000 distinct CDR3 sequences. The sequenced material came from blood T cells: a sorted CD56 or NKG2C T cell subset, CD4+ or CD8+ T cells, or bulk PBMC T cells (not recorded which). The source is a man in his late teens or twenties in good health.

This chain uses TRBV6-1 with TRBJ2-2; without DNA, the TCRdb call of TRBD2 cannot be checked. The germline V gene has CDR1 MNHNS and CDR2 SASEGT. CDR3 length equals 14 residues. The CDR3 is CASSWGENTGELFF.

The CDR3 reads CASSMGQLEGETQYF. The rearrangement links TRBV7-9 to TRBJ2-5; checking the TCRdb D call of TRBD1 is not possible without DNA. The CDR3 covers 15 residues. Germline-derived CDR1 and CDR2 are SEHNR and FQNEAQ (reference sequence).

This rearrangement joins TRBV4-2 to TRBJ1-1; TCRdb lists TRBD1, though no DNA is available to test this call. Germline CDR1 is LGHNA and CDR2 is YNFKEQ. CDR3 length equals 14 residues. CDR3 sequence reads: CASSRLTGGTEAFF.

This rearrangement joins TRBV6-5 to TRBJ1-2; TCRdb designates TRBD1, a call that cannot be tested without DNA. Germline V CDR1 and CDR2: MNHEY, SVGAGI. This CDR3 spans 14 amino acids. The CDR3 spells CASSYTTGNYGYTF.

The chain joins TRBV7-2 to TRBJ1-2; TCRdb indicates TRBD1, and absent DNA this call remains unverified. The germline V gene encodes CDR1 SGHTA and CDR2 FQGNSA. This CDR3 region has 12 residues. The CDR3 protein is CASSFRVSGYTF.